In this sample, the clone carrying this T cell receptor beta chain turned up a few times. Antigen specificity is unknown. The entry originates in a study of vaccination effects on CD4 cells after COVID-19. About the research overall: Participants received two doses of either the BNT162b2 or mRNA-1273 vaccine. Each culture well received under 2.5 million PBMC. These cells were then cultured in IMDM with roughly 9 IU/ml IL-2 and about 9.4 ug/ml peptides.

Researchers isolated CD4+ T cells once less than twelve days of culture had elapsed. This CDR3 has 19 residues. With 4 bases clipped from V and 10 bases from J, the junction kept 20 bases outside the gene matches. Germline V gives CDR1 SGHNT, CDR2 YENEEA. Sequencing was performed with immunoSEQ multiplex PCR; in TCRdb, only in-frame clones are kept and a portion is missing. The sample carries around 30,000 clones, approximately 65% recorded once. The sequence derives from a human donor who received a COVID-19 vaccine. The sample was CD4+ T cells from PBMCs cultured without peptide, taken before COVID-19 vaccination. V is TRBV11-3 and J is TRBJ1-6; 9 bases match TRBD1. In nucleotides, the CDR3 is TGTGCCAGCAGCTCACCGGGACAGGGAATCGTTTTACTTAACTCACCCCTCCACTTT. Its translation is CASSSPGQGIVLLNSPLHF.